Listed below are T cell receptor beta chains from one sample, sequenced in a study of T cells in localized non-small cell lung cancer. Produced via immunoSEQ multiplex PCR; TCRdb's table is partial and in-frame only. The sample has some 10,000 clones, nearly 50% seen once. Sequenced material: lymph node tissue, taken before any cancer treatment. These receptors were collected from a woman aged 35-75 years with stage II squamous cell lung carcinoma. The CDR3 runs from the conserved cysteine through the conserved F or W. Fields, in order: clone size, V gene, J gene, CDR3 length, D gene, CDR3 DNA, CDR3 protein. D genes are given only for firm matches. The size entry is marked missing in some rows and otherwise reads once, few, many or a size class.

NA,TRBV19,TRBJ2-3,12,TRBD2,TGTGCCAGCCGACTAGCGGGGGATACGCAGTATTTT,CASRLAGDTQYF
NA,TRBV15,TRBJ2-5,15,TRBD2,TGTGCCACGACTAGCGGGAGGTCCGCCGGATCGACCCAGTACTTC,CATTSGRSAGSTQYF
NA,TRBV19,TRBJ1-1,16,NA,TGTGCCAGTAGTATTTCAAGTACCTCGATGAACACTGAAGCTTTCTTT,CASSISSTSMNTEAFF
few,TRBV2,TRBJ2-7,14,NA,TGTGCCAGCAATTTCGAGGGTAGCTCCTACGAGCAGTACTTC,CASNFEGSSYEQYF
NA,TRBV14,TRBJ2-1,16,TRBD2,TGTGCCAGCAGCCAAGTAGCGGGGGGTTTGAAGAATAAGCAGTTCTTC,CASSQVAGGLKNKQFF
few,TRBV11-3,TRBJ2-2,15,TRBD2,TGTGCCAGCAGTTTCGGCGGGAGATCCACCGGGGAGCTGTTTTTT,CASSFGGRSTGELFF
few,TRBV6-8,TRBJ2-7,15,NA,TGTGCCAGCAGTTACTCGGTAGGGAGCTCCTACGAGCAGTACTTC,CASSYSVGSSYEQYF
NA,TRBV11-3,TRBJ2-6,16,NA,TGTGCCAGCATGGATTACAGGCGCTCTGGGGCCAACGTCCTGACTTTC,CASMDYRRSGANVLTF
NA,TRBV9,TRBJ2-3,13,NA,TGTGCCAGCAGCTTAGGCCTGGTAGATACGCAGTATTTT,CASSLGLVDTQYF
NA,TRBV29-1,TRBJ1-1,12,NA,TGCAGCCTTGTGGGGGGGAACACTGAAGCTTTCTTT,CSLVGGNTEAFF
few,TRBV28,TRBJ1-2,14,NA,TGTGCCAGCAGACCACAGGGTAGGGACTTCCACTACACCTTC,CASRPQGRDFHYTF
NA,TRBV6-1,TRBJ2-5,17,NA,TGTGCCAGCAGTGAAGACCATCGGGGCGCGGGACAAGAGACCCAGTACTTC,CASSEDHRGAGQETQYF
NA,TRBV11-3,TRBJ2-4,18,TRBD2,TGTGCCAGCGCAGATGTAGCCGGCGGGGGATTAGCCAAAAACATTCAGTACTTC,CASADVAGGGLAKNIQYF
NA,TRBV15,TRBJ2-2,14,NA,TGTGCCACCAGAGGCCTAGCAGGCACCGGGGAGCTGTTTTTT,CATRGLAGTGELFF
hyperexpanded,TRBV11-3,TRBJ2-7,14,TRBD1,TGTGCCAGCAGCTTAAGACAGGGGGCGGACGAGCAGTACTTC,CASSLRQGADEQYF
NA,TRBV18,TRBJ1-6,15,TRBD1,TGTGCCAGCTCACCACAACAGGGGGCGAAGTCACCCCTCCACTTT,CASSPQQGAKSPLHF
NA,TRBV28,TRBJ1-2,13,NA,TGTGCCAGCCTATCCTCTAGGGGGGGTGGCTACACCTTC,CASLSSRGGGYTF
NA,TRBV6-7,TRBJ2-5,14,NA,TGTGCCAGCAGATACACACATGGCCAAGAGACCCAGTACTTC,CASRYTHGQETQYF
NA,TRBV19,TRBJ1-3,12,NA,TGTGCCAGTAGTATATCAAAGTCACCCTTATATTTT,CASSISKSPLYF
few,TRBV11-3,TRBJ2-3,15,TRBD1,TGTGCCAGCAGCTTTGGACAGGGCCCTACCGATACGCAGTATTTT,CASSFGQGPTDTQYF
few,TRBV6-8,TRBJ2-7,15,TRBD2,TGTGCCAGCAGCCTGACTAGCGGGAGACTCTACGAGCAGTACTTC,CASSLTSGRLYEQYF
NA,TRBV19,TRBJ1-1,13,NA,TGTGCCAGTAGTATGGTGGGATCCACTGAAGCTTTCTTT,CASSMVGSTEAFF
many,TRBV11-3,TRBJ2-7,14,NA,TGTGCCAGCAGCTTTGATGGGGCGTCCTACGAGCAGTACTTC,CASSFDGASYEQYF
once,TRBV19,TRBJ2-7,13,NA,TGTGCCAGTAGCAGGGACGGCCCCTACGAGCAGTACTTC,CASSRDGPYEQYF
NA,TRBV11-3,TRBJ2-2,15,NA,TGTGCCAGCAGGACGACAGACGCGAACACCGGGGAGCTGTTTTTT,CASRTTDANTGELFF
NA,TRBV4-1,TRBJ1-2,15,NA,TGCGCCAGCAGCCTAACGAGCAGGGATCATTGGGGCTACACCTTC,CASSLTSRDHWGYTF
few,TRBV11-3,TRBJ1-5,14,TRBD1,TGTGCCAGCAGCCGAACAGGGGGAGACCAGCCCCAGCATTTT,CASSRTGGDQPQHF
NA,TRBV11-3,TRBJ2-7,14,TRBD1,TGTGCCAGCAGCTCAACAGGGGGCCACTACGAGCAGTACTTC,CASSSTGGHYEQYF
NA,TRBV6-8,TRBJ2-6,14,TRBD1,TGTGCCAGCGGAACAGGGGCAGGGGCCAACGTCCTGACTTTC,CASGTGAGANVLTF
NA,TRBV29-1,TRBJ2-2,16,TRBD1,TGCAGCGTTCTCACAGGGGGCGGGTCGAACACCGGGGAGCTGTTTTTT,CSVLTGGGSNTGELFF
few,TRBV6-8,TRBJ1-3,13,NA,TGTGCCAGCAGAGTAGACTCTGGAAACACCATATATTTT,CASRVDSGNTIYF
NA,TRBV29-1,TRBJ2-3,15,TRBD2,TGCAGCGTCTGCGGACTAGCGGGTTGCACAGATACGCAGTATTTT,CSVCGLAGCTDTQYF
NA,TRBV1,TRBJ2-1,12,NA,TGCGCCAGCAGCCAAGGAGGTTTTGAGCAGTTCTTC,CASSQGGFEQFF